These T cell receptor beta chains were read from a single sample in a study of blood T cell repertoires in COVID-19. Sequenced by immunoSEQ multiplex PCR; TCRdb stores in-frame clones only, minus some. Of 150,000 to 200,000 clones in the sample, approximately 80% are singletons; the top ten hold 9% to 15%. The sample consisted of peripheral blood. The receptors were gathered from a woman older than 75 with COVID-19, enrolled during active disease. Both conserved end residues are part of each CDR3. Fields, in order: CDR3 DNA, CDR3 protein, V gene, D gene, clone size, J gene. D genes are given only for firm matches. Clone size is shown for a subset of rows, as once, few, many or a class of expanded clone.

cdr3_nt: TGTGCCAGCAGTGACGACATATATGGCTACACCTTC; cdr3_aa: CASSDDIYGYTF; v_call: TRBV6-1; d_call: .; clone_size: .; j_call: TRBJ1-2
cdr3_nt: TGTGCCAGCAGTTCTCCAAGGGGGTGGCAGGGAGGGGGCTACACCTTC; cdr3_aa: CASSSPRGWQGGGYTF; v_call: TRBV28; d_call: .; clone_size: few; j_call: TRBJ1-2
cdr3_nt: TGCGCCAGCAGCTTGGCACAGGGCACCACCGGGGAGCTGTTTTTT; cdr3_aa: CASSLAQGTTGELFF; v_call: TRBV5-1; d_call: .; clone_size: .; j_call: TRBJ2-2
cdr3_nt: TGTGCCACCAGTGATTTGTCGGGACTAGCGTTCAATGAGCAGTTCTTC; cdr3_aa: CATSDLSGLAFNEQFF; v_call: TRBV24-1; d_call: TRBD2; clone_size: .; j_call: TRBJ2-1
cdr3_nt: TGTGCCAGCAGTTACTCGATGTCAAGGCAGGGTTCACCCCTCCACTTT; cdr3_aa: CASSYSMSRQGSPLHF; v_call: TRBV6-6; d_call: .; clone_size: .; j_call: TRBJ1-6
cdr3_nt: TGTGCCAGCAGCCAATTTAGCGGGTCCGGCTCCTACGAGCAGTACTTC; cdr3_aa: CASSQFSGSGSYEQYF; v_call: TRBV14; d_call: TRBD2; clone_size: few; j_call: TRBJ2-7
cdr3_nt: TGTGCCAGCAGCTTAAACGGGAAATCACCCCTCCACTTT; cdr3_aa: CASSLNGKSPLHF; v_call: TRBV7-3; d_call: .; clone_size: .; j_call: TRBJ1-6
cdr3_nt: TGTGCCAGCAGTGAGACTGGCAGGGAAGGAGGAAACACCATATATTTT; cdr3_aa: CASSETGREGGNTIYF; v_call: TRBV25-1; d_call: .; clone_size: .; j_call: TRBJ1-3
cdr3_nt: TGCGCCAGCAGCTTGGGGCGGGGGACCCTCACAGATACGCAGTATTTT; cdr3_aa: CASSLGRGTLTDTQYF; v_call: TRBV5-1; d_call: TRBD2; clone_size: .; j_call: TRBJ2-3
cdr3_nt: TGTGCCATCAGGTCGGACAGGGGTGATGAAAAACTGTTTTTT; cdr3_aa: CAIRSDRGDEKLFF; v_call: TRBV10-3; d_call: TRBD1; clone_size: .; j_call: TRBJ1-4
cdr3_nt: TGTGCCAGCAGCAAATGGGGTAGGGGGCTAGCCAAAAACATTCAGTACTTC; cdr3_aa: CASSKWGRGLAKNIQYF; v_call: TRBV21-1; d_call: .; clone_size: once; j_call: TRBJ2-4
cdr3_nt: TGTGCCAGCAGTGAAGGGGGACAGGCCTCCTTTAATTCACCCCTCCACTTT; cdr3_aa: CASSEGGQASFNSPLHF; v_call: TRBV2; d_call: TRBD1; clone_size: .; j_call: TRBJ1-6
cdr3_nt: TGTGCCAGCAGCCACGGGGGGTACAATCAGCCCCAGCATTTT; cdr3_aa: CASSHGGYNQPQHF; v_call: TRBV27; d_call: .; clone_size: .; j_call: TRBJ1-5